The present entry profiles one TCR beta chain with its context. The antigen is not known. The record originates from a study of cytomegalovirus exposure and HLA in healthy donors. The wider study: A previous analysis identified fewer than 130 million unique TCR beta sequences derived from 180 million or so T cells. Study-level findings and limits: Later analysis associated a missense DCLRE1C variant with TCR beta V- and J-gene trimming.

The CDR3 length is 15 residues. Trimming cost V 5 bases and J 0 bases; bases outside gene matches: 6. Germline CDR1 and CDR2: LNHDA and SQIVND (reference sequence). PCR primers comprised 60 Vbeta and 13 Jbeta primers. Data came from immunoSEQ multiplex PCR; TCRdb stores just in-frame clones and leaves some out. The data contain about 200,000 clones, approximately 86% of them singletons. The sample taken for sequencing was PBMCs. V gene TRBV19 combines with J gene TRBJ1-1; the match to TRBD1 covers 7 bases. The TCR originated in a woman aged 25 to 39 in good health and CMV-seronegative. CDR3 coding DNA: TGTGCCAGTAGTCCCGGCAGGGGGGTGAACACTGAAGCTTTCTTT. Amino acids: CASSPGRGVNTEAFF.